A selection of T cell receptor beta chains follows, all from one sample in a study of cytomegalovirus exposure and HLA in healthy donors. Using immunoSEQ multiplex PCR, the repertoire was profiled, and TCRdb retains in-frame clones only, with some absent. In the table there are roughly 150,000 clones, 70% to 90% of which are singletons. The specimen was PBMCs. These TCRs come from a woman younger than 35 in good health and CMV-seronegative. CDR3s include the opening cysteine and the closing phenylalanine or tryptophan. D genes are given only for firm matches. Not all rows give a size; the values are once, few, many and, for expanded clones, a class.

V	J	size	D	length	DNA	CDR3
TRBV19	TRBJ1-5	NA	TRBD1	16	TGTGCCAGTGGACGGACAGGGGAAAATAGCAATCAGCCCCAGCATTTT	CASGRTGENSNQPQHF
TRBV7-9	TRBJ1-2	NA	NA	15	TGTTCCAGCAGCTTATCTGCAGGCTTAAACTATGGCTACACCTTC	CSSSLSAGLNYGYTF
TRBV5-6	TRBJ1-2	NA	NA	13	TGTGCCAGCACCACTGGGGCGGACTATGGCTACACCTTC	CASTTGADYGYTF
TRBV27	TRBJ2-1	once	NA	14	TGTGCCAGCACCCCCCTTGGGGGGAACAATGAGCAGTTCTTC	CASTPLGGNNEQFF
TRBV28	TRBJ1-1	NA	TRBD1	15	TGTGCCAGCAGTCCACGGGACAGGGCGAACACTGAAGCTTTCTTT	CASSPRDRANTEAFF
TRBV19	TRBJ2-2	NA	NA	12	TGTGCCAGTGGGGGGTTCACCGGGGAGCTGTTTTTT	CASGGFTGELFF
TRBV10-3	TRBJ2-7	NA	TRBD1	15	TGTGCCATCAGTGAGTCGCCGACAGGGTTTGGTGAGCAGTACTTC	CAISESPTGFGEQYF
TRBV27	TRBJ2-1	NA	NA	14	TGTGCCAGCGGACTATCAGGGTTTTACAATGAGCAGTTCTTC	CASGLSGFYNEQFF
TRBV27	TRBJ2-1	NA	NA	15	TGTGCCAGCAGTTTTGACTGGAGCTCCTACAATGAGCAGTTCTTC	CASSFDWSSYNEQFF
TRBV6-1	TRBJ2-5	NA	TRBD2	13	TGTGCCAGCAGCCGTACTAGCGTAGAGACCCAGTACTTC	CASSRTSVETQYF
TRBV27	TRBJ1-4	NA	NA	14	TGTGCCAGCAGTTTACGCGGGTGGGGTGAAAAACTGTTTTTT	CASSLRGWGEKLFF
TRBV5-1	TRBJ1-1	NA	NA	16	TGCGCCAGCGTCTCAAGGGGGAACGGACTGAACACTGAAGCTTTCTTT	CASVSRGNGLNTEAFF
TRBV5-5	TRBJ2-7	many	TRBD2	16	TGTGCCAGCAGCCCTTCAGGGGAAAGCGGGAGGGTCGAGCAGTACTTC	CASSPSGESGRVEQYF
TRBV5-1	TRBJ2-2	once	NA	17	TGCGCCAGCAGCTTGGCCAGTGGAGGGGGCCGTGCCGGGGAGCTGTTTTTT	CASSLASGGGRAGELFF
TRBV28	TRBJ2-1	NA	NA	15	TGTGCCAGCAGTTTCCCCAATAGGGGGTCCAATGAGCAGTTCTTC	CASSFPNRGSNEQFF
TRBV5-1	TRBJ2-3	few	TRBD1	15	TGCGCCAGCAGCCCGGGACAGATTAGCACAGATACGCAGTATTTT	CASSPGQISTDTQYF
TRBV7-2	TRBJ2-7	NA	NA	12	TGTGCCAGCAGCTTGTGGGGCCGCGAGCAGTACTTC	CASSLWGREQYF
TRBV7-2	TRBJ2-7	NA	NA	13	TGTGCCAGCAGCTTGGATCCGTCTGGGCAGCAGTACTTC	CASSLDPSGQQYF
TRBV29-1	TRBJ2-3	NA	TRBD1	15	TGCAGCGTTGAAGGGGGACAGGGTAGGTCAGATACGCAGTATTTT	CSVEGGQGRSDTQYF
TRBV4-3	TRBJ2-1	once	NA	18	TGCGCCAGCAGCCTCCAGGCCGGGAATGCGGGGAACTACAATGAGCAGTTCTTC	CASSLQAGNAGNYNEQFF
TRBV19	TRBJ1-2	NA	TRBD1	15	TGTGCCAGTACCCCGGGACAGTTTTCTAACTATGGCTACACCTTC	CASTPGQFSNYGYTF
TRBV9	TRBJ2-3	NA	TRBD1	15	TGTGCCAGCAGCGCGGACAGGGGATACACAGATACGCAGTATTTT	CASSADRGYTDTQYF
TRBV11-2	TRBJ2-5	NA	NA	13	TGTGCCAGCAGCTTACAGGTCCAAGAGACCCAGTACTTC	CASSLQVQETQYF
TRBV7-9	TRBJ2-7	NA	NA	15	TGTGCCAGCAGCCAGCAGGGTCTATCTAACTACGAGCAGTACTTC	CASSQQGLSNYEQYF
TRBV5-1	TRBJ2-7	NA	TRBD1	14	TGCGCCAGCAGCCCAACAGGGGGAGTAGAGGAGCAGTACTTC	CASSPTGGVEEQYF
TRBV18	TRBJ2-1	NA	TRBD1	15	TGTGCCAGCTCACCGGGACAGGGGTCTTACAATGAGCAGTTCTTC	CASSPGQGSYNEQFF
TRBV6-1	TRBJ2-7	NA	NA	14	TGTGCCAGCAGACCTCGGGGGGCCGACTACGAGCAGTACTTC	CASRPRGADYEQYF
TRBV4-1	TRBJ1-5	NA	NA	16	TGCGCCAGCAGCCCTAAGCCGGGATATAGCAATCAGCCCCAGCATTTT	CASSPKPGYSNQPQHF
TRBV6-4	TRBJ2-3	NA	TRBD1	16	TGTGCCAGCAGTGAGGCGGGACAGGGTTTCACAGATACGCAGTATTTT	CASSEAGQGFTDTQYF
TRBV7-8	TRBJ1-5	NA	NA	15	TGTGCCAGCAGCTTAGCTGCAGGCTTTTTGAAGCCCCAGCATTTT	CASSLAAGFLKPQHF
TRBV11-2	TRBJ2-2	NA	NA	17	TGTGCCAGCAGCTTAGGCGGGTCAGGGGCGAACACCGGGGAGCTGTTTTTT	CASSLGGSGANTGELFF
TRBV7-9	TRBJ2-7	NA	TRBD1	14	TGTGCCAGCAGCATCCGACAGGGGCAGGTCGAGCAGTACTTC	CASSIRQGQVEQYF
TRBV5-5	TRBJ2-1	NA	TRBD1	15	TGTGCCAGCAGCTTGGGGACAGGCCCCTACAATGAGCAGTTCTTC	CASSLGTGPYNEQFF
TRBV28	TRBJ2-5	once	TRBD1	14	TGTGCCAGCAGTTCATGGACAGGGAAAGAGACCCAGTACTTC	CASSSWTGKETQYF
TRBV27	TRBJ2-3	few	NA	14	TGTGCCAGCAGTCCACTAACACGAGGAGATACGCAGTATTTT	CASSPLTRGDTQYF
TRBV6-5	TRBJ2-5	NA	NA	14	TGTGCCAGCAGCGGTCAGGGAAGCATAGAGACCCAGTACTTC	CASSGQGSIETQYF
TRBV5-1	TRBJ2-1	NA	NA	13	TGCGCCAGCAGCCCAGACGTCGAGGCAGAGCAGTTCTTC	CASSPDVEAEQFF
TRBV7-3	TRBJ1-1	NA	NA	17	TGTGCCAGCAGCCCCGACGGCGGGAATTTTGGAAACACTGAAGCTTTCTTT	CASSPDGGNFGNTEAFF
TRBV19	TRBJ2-1	NA	NA	12	TGTGCCAGTAGTATGTCGCGGATTGAGCAGTTCTTC	CASSMSRIEQFF
TRBV9	TRBJ2-7	NA	TRBD2	15	TGTGCCAGCAGCCTGGGGGCGGGAGGGGGCTACGAGCAGTACTTC	CASSLGAGGGYEQYF
TRBV7-2	TRBJ1-2	once	TRBD1	13	TGTGCCAGCGGAGGACAGGCCTGGGGTGGCTACACCTTC	CASGGQAWGGYTF
TRBV28	TRBJ1-2	NA	NA	12	TGTGCCAGCAGTTCTGTAAACTATGGCTACACCTTC	CASSSVNYGYTF
TRBV5-6	TRBJ2-1	NA	NA	13	TGTGCCAGCAGCTGGACAGAGTACAATGAGCAGTTCTTC	CASSWTEYNEQFF
TRBV28	TRBJ1-3	NA	NA	15	TGTGCCAGCAATCAGGGCGGCGACTCTGGAAACACCATATATTTT	CASNQGGDSGNTIYF
TRBV5-1	TRBJ2-1	once	TRBD1	14	TGCGCCAGCAGCCCCGAGGGACAGTCCAATGAGCAGTTCTTC	CASSPEGQSNEQFF
TRBV7-2	TRBJ2-1	NA	NA	15	TGTGCCAGCAGCTTAGTCTGGGAGATTCCCAATGAGCAGTTCTTC	CASSLVWEIPNEQFF